This TCR beta chain derives from a study of human T cells and chemical hapten exposure. Study at large: Skin on the upper inner arm, 2 cm by 2 cm in size, was sensitized with 2% DPC. Patients were given diphenylcyclopropenone on the scalp weekly across the roughly 25-week study. Findings and caveats of the study: No shift was seen in TCRs above 1 in 1000 frequency with DPC sensitization.

In TCRdb, the RACE reads were re-called with MiXCR into one record per CDR3 protein. Here the sample spans about 140,000 distinct CDR3 sequences, about an eighth being singletons. The sample holds a few counts of this clonotype. What it binds is unknown. Time point denoted: patch test 2, 6 weeks after DPC sensitization. Treatment indicated: therapeutic diphenylcyclopropenone sensitization with weekly scalp DPC. The sequence derives from a woman between 50 and 59 years old with alopecia areata. Some clones in this sample may be carry-over from other donors' samples. The input for sequencing was whole blood, taken in connection with sensitization to the hapten diphenylcyclopropenone (DPC).

CDR3 in amino acids: CSARMREGAFF. The CDR3 DNA sequence: TGCAGTGCTAGAATGCGCGAGGGAGCTTTCTTT. The chain links TRBV20-1 to TRBJ1-1; D not resolved. The length of the CDR3 is 11 residues. V was pared by 2 bases and J by 10 bases, with 11 bases between. The germline V gene has CDR1 DFQATT and CDR2 SNEGSKA (reference sequence).